The 14 T cell receptor beta chains presented below share a single source sample, sequenced in a study of T cells in localized non-small cell lung cancer. The data were produced by immunoSEQ multiplex PCR, yet TCRdb's version contains in-frame clones alone and is incomplete. Of about 70,000 clones listed, about nine tenths are singletons. Specimen: peripheral blood, collected before any cancer treatment. The receptors derive from a male donor aged 60 or older with stage III squamous cell lung carcinoma.

The chain carries TRBV10-3 and TRBJ1-6; unclear D gene. Germline V gene sequence: CDR1 ENHRY, CDR2 SYGVKD. This CDR3 has 14 amino acids. The V gene lost 5 bases and the J gene lost 7 bases, with 12 bases spanning the gap. CDR3 nucleotide sequence: TGTGCCATCAGTTCCGGGGTACCAAATTCACCCCTCCACTTT. This codes for CAISSGVPNSPLHF.

This chain uses TRBV6-6 with TRBJ2-3; D uncertain. CDR1 is MNHNY and CDR2 is SVGAGI in the germline V gene (reference sequence). This CDR3 comprises 15 residues. Trimming cost V 6 bases and J 4 bases, with 17 bases left between them. The CDR3 here is CASSGRTQAADTQYF. DNA for the CDR3: TGTGCCAGCAGCGGTCGAACTCAGGCAGCAGATACGCAGTATTTT.

The J gene is TRBJ2-1, the V gene TRBV11-3; tentatively, D is TRBD1 or TRBD2 (5 bases each). V was trimmed by 3 bases and J by 6 bases, leaving 18 bases between them. CDR3 size: 16 residues. Germline V CDR1 and CDR2: SGHNT, YENEEA. The CDR3 nucleotides are TGTGCCAGCAGCTTGGCCGGGACCAGCGGAACCAATGAGCAGTTCTTC. Its translation is CASSLAGTSGTNEQFF. The full variable domain, completed using reference TRBV11-3 and TRBJ2-1, is EAGVVQSPRYKIIEKKQPVAFWCNPISGHNTLYWYLQNLGQGPELLIRYENEEAVDDSQLPKDRFSAERLKGVDSTLKIQPAELGDSAVYLCASSLAGTSGTNEQFFGPGTRLTVL.

The V gene is TRBV6-1, the J gene TRBJ1-6; 11 bases are a match to TRBD1. The J segment lost 6 bases and the V segment lost 4 bases, leaving 2 bases of the junction unmatched. The CDR3 loop spans 15 amino acids. The V gene's germline CDR1 is MNHNS and CDR2 SASEGT. The DNA of the CDR3 is TGTGCCAGCAGTGGGGACAGGGGGATTAATTCACCCCTCCACTTT. Translating it yields CASSGDRGINSPLHF.

The genes are TRBV19 and TRBJ1-5; D is ambiguous. The CDR3 runs 16 residues. CDR1 is LNHDA, CDR2 SQIVND, per germline (reference sequence). Between the trimmed V and J ends, which lost 3 bases and 0 bases, there was a span of 12 bases. The CDR3 DNA is TGTGCCAGTAGTATGTCCAGGACCTATAGCAATCAGCCCCAGCATTTT. It is translated as CASSMSRTYSNQPQHF.

This clone was observed a few times. The J gene is TRBJ1-6, the V gene TRBV30; 10 bases match TRBD1. This CDR3 contains 16 residues. Germline-derived CDR1 and CDR2 are GTSNPN and SVGIG (reference sequence). V lost 4 bases and J lost 6; bases outside the gene matches: 9. Here the CDR3 reads CAWKGIGQGVNSPLHF. The CDR3 nucleotides read TGTGCCTGGAAGGGCATAGGACAGGGGGTTAATTCACCCCTCCACTTT.

The chain has TRBV7-2 and TRBJ2-1; no firm D call. Trimming left V 0 bases short and J 3 bases short, with 3 bases between. CDR1 and CDR2 (germline): SGHTA, FQGNSA. The CDR3 totals 13 residues. The CDR3 nucleotides are TGTGCCAGCAGCTTAGCACGCTACAATGAGCAGTTCTTC. Encoded protein: CASSLARYNEQFF.

CDR3 coding DNA: TGTGCCAGCAGCCAAGATAGTGAGACCCAGTACTTC. This encodes CASSQDSETQYF. The V gene is TRBV14, the J gene TRBJ2-5, with unresolved D. Germline CDR1 reads SGHDN; CDR2 reads FVKESK. The CDR3 extends over 12 amino acids. V was trimmed by 0 bases and J by 5 bases, leaving 4 bases between them.

The chain links TRBV28 to TRBJ2-4; 7 nucleotides match TRBD1. CDR3 length equals 18 residues. The ends lost 4 bases at V and 3 bases at J; junction bases unmatched: 15. Germline assignment: CDR1 MDHEN and CDR2 SYDVKM. The CDR3 reads CASSSTFTQGVDKNIQYF. For the CDR3, the DNA is TGTGCCAGCAGTTCGACTTTCACCCAGGGGGTAGACAAAAACATTCAGTACTTC. Combining the CDR3 with reference TRBV28 and TRBJ2-4 gives the whole variable domain DVKVTQSSRYLVKRTGEKVFLECVQDMDHENMFWYRQDPGLGLRLIYFSYDVKMKEKGDIPEGYSVSREKKERFSLILESASTNQTSMYLCASSSTFTQGVDKNIQYFGAGTRLSVL.

The rearrangement links TRBV19 to TRBJ2-2, with a weak D call TRBD2 (5 bases). V dropped 4 bases and J dropped 1 base, with 13 bases sitting between them. Germline V gene sequence: CDR1 LNHDA, CDR2 SQIVND (reference sequence). This CDR3 spans 16 amino acids. In DNA, the CDR3 is TGTGCCAGTAGTAGGAGACCCGGGGAGAACACCGGGGAGCTGTTTTTT. Residues: CASSRRPGENTGELFF.

The gene calls are TRBV28 and TRBJ1-2, with TRBD1 matching over 7 bases. The CDR3 length is 14 residues. V lost 8 bases, J lost 11 bases, and 17 bases stayed unmatched. Germline V CDR1 and CDR2: MDHEN, SYDVKM. The CDR3 DNA follows: TGTGCCAGCGGCGTACAGGGGCGCCAGTCTATGTACACCTTC. The encoded protein is CASGVQGRQSMYTF.

This clone was found once. The chain uses TRBV28 and TRBJ1-5; TRBD1 is a possible D gene (5 bases). This CDR3 is 13 amino acids long. The germline V gene has CDR1 MDHEN and CDR2 SYDVKM. Trimming took off 10 bases at V and 2 bases at J, with 12 bases between the two ends. The CDR3 loop is CATRRDGNQPQHF. CDR3 in DNA: TGTGCCACCCGTCGGGACGGCAATCAGCCCCAGCATTTT.

In its sample, this clone was seen a few times. V is TRBV10-3 and J is TRBJ1-6; TRBD1 aligns across 9 bases. The CDR3 covers 13 residues. The J segment lost 10 bases and the V segment lost 10 bases, leaving 8 bases of the junction unmatched. CDR1 is ENHRY, CDR2 SYGVKD, per germline. The CDR3 sequence: CATHRDRDSPLHF. The CDR3 bases are TGTGCCACTCACCGGGACAGGGACTCACCCCTCCACTTT.

The chain uses TRBV29-1 and TRBJ1-2; D call uncertain. The CDR3 has 14 amino acids. The germline CDR1 and CDR2 sequences are SQVTM and ANQGSEA. V was clipped by 3 bases and J by 8 bases, with 19 bases between them. The CDR3 region is CSVDLAGMFGGYTF. CDR3 bases: TGCAGCGTTGACCTAGCGGGGATGTTCGGAGGCTACACCTTC. The whole variable domain, filled in from reference TRBV29-1 and TRBJ1-2, reads SAVISQKPSRDICQRGTSLTIQCQVDSQVTMMFWYRQQPGQSLTLIATANQGSEATYESGFVIDKFPISRPNLTFSTLTVSNMSPEDSSIYLCSVDLAGMFGGYTFGSGTRLTVV.